Below, one T cell receptor beta chain is given with its context. Its antigen is undetermined. These data originate in a study of cytomegalovirus exposure and HLA in healthy donors. Study observations and caveats: The study put 150 or so TCR beta chains on its list as cytomegalovirus-associated.

PCR used 60 Vbeta primers and 13 Jbeta primers. Repertoires were generated with immunoSEQ multiplex PCR, while TCRdb's copy carries only in-frame clones and drops some. Of around 150,000 clones in the sample, around four fifths were seen once. Germline loops: CDR1 LNHNV, CDR2 YYDKDF (reference sequence). This CDR3 region has 14 residues. The trim removed 3 bases at V and 10 bases at J, leaving 6 bases unmatched. The chain joins TRBV15 to TRBJ1-4, with 9 bases fitting TRBD1. The clonotype was recovered from a woman aged 18-35 years in good health and CMV-seronegative. The sequenced sample consisted of PBMCs. The DNA of the CDR3 is TGTGCCACCAGCAGTACAGGGGGCGGTGGAAAACTGTTTTTT. Translation gives CATSSTGGGGKLFF.